This T cell receptor beta chain was documented in a study of siplizumab effects on memory and regulatory T cells. Findings and limits, study-wide: Naive T cells were seemingly more diverse than memory cells, and major contributions to the alloresponse seemed to be made by them.

Sequencing was performed with immunoSEQ multiplex PCR; in TCRdb, only in-frame clones are kept and a portion is missing. The table shows 94,000 or so clones, with roughly 96% occurring only once. Germline lookup yields CDR1 LGHNA and CDR2 YNFKEQ. CDR3 size: 15 residues. Trimming pared 3 bases from V and 3 bases from J, leaving 9 bases between. A remark on this clone: The antigen is undetermined.

This receptor was taken from a human donor in good health. Source material: naive CD4+ T cells sorted from blood. The genes are TRBV4-2 and TRBJ1-6; perhaps TRBD1 as D (5 bases). CDR3 in amino acids: CASSQKDSYNSPLHF. The CDR3 DNA reads TGTGCCAGCAGCCAGAAAGACAGCTATAATTCACCCCTCCACTTT.